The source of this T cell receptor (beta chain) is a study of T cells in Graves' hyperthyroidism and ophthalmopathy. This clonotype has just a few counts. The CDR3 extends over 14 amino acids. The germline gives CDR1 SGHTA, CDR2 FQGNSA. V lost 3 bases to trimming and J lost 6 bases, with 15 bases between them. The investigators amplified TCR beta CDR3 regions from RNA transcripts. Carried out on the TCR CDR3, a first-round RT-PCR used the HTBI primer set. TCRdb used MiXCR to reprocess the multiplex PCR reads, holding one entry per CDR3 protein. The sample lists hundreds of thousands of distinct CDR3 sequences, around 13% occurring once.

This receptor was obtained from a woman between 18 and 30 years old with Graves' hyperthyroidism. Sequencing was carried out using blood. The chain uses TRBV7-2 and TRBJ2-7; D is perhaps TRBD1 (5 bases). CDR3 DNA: TGTGCCAGCAGCTTCTTAGGGGTCCCCTTCGAGCAGTACTTC. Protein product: CASSFLGVPFEQYF.